This TCR beta chain is drawn from a study of T cell repertoires in cytomegalovirus infection. Study-level points and caveats: Dominating the ex vivo response were TCR beta clonotypes that were CMV-specific and HLA-C-restricted.

This clonotype was seen a handful of times. Its antigen is not identified. A single record per CDR3 protein comes from TCRdb applying MiXCR to the reads. The sample shows under 500,000 distinct CDR3 sequences, about two fifths of them seen only once. Per the germline V gene, CDR1 is LNHDA and CDR2 is SQIVND (reference sequence). The CDR3 contains 14 residues. V was trimmed by 7 bases and J by 3 bases, leaving 13 bases between them. Sample: cultured PBMCs, taken from culture after CMV antigen stimulation. The origin of this receptor is a human donor in good health (CMV status not recorded). Some clones in this sample may be carry-over from other donors' samples. V gene TRBV19 combines with J gene TRBJ2-1, with unresolved D. The CDR3 region has the DNA TGTGCCAGTACCTCCCAGCCCCACTACAATGAGCAGTTCTTC. As protein: CASTSQPHYNEQFF.